This TCR beta chain stems from a study of T cell clonality in common variable immunodeficiency. Germline-derived CDR1 and CDR2 are SEHNR and FQNEAQ (reference sequence). The CDR3 contains 13 residues. The germline V and J ends were trimmed by 5 bases and 5 bases, with 12 bases remaining between them. There are many counts of this clone. Read data end 3 residues before the CDR3 end; the end is taken from the germline J gene. Sequencing input was equivalent genomic DNA from CVID and controls. Here immunoSEQ multiplex PCR was the method, and the copy in TCRdb shows in-frame clones only, minus some. This sample has 30,000 to 40,000 clones, each found more than once.

This chain links TRBV7-9 with TRBJ2-5; TRBD1 might be the D (6 bases). This TCR was sampled from a person between 18 and 70 years old in good health. The specimen was peripheral blood mononuclear cells. The CDR3 is CASSGRDIETQYF. The sequenced CDR3 bases are TGTGCCAGCAGCGGCCGGGACATTGAGACC.